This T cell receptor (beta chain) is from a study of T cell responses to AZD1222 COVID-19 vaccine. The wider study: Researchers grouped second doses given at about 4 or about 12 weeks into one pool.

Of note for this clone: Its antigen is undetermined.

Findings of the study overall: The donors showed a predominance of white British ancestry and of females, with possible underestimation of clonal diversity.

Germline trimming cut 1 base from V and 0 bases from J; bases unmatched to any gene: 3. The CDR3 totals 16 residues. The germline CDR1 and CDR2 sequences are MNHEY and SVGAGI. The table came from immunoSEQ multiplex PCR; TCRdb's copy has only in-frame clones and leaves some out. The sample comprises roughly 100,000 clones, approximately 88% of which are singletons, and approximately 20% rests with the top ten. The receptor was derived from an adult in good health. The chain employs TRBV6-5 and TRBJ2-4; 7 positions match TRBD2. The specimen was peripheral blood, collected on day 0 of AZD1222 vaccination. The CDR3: CASSYWGGSAKNIQYF. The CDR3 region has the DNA TGTGCCAGCAGTTACTGGGGGGGGTCAGCCAAAAACATTCAGTACTTC.